The entry below describes one T cell receptor beta chain. As handled by the study authors: Using reference gene primer amplification, nucleated cell counts were estimated. TCRdb keeps only in-frame clones here, not all; method: immunoSEQ multiplex PCR. The DNA was the basis for D and trimming; V, J and clone size are from that table. The table records under 350,000 clones, approximately 83% of them present only once. V was clipped by 2 bases and J by 0 bases; unmatched bases: 15. CDR1 is SGHVS, CDR2 FQNEAQ, per germline. CDR3 length: 20 amino acids. This sample is drawn from a study of blood T cell repertoires in COVID-19.

This TCR came from a woman aged 70-85 years with acute or convalescent COVID-19. This sequence joins TRBV7-8 and TRBJ1-5, with 8 bases aligning to TRBD1. Material for sequencing was peripheral blood. The CDR3 sequence: CASSLRGVAGGMFSNQPQHF. The CDR3 DNA reads as TGTGCCAGCAGCTTAAGGGGGGTGGCAGGGGGCATGTTTAGCAATCAGCCCCAGCATTTT.